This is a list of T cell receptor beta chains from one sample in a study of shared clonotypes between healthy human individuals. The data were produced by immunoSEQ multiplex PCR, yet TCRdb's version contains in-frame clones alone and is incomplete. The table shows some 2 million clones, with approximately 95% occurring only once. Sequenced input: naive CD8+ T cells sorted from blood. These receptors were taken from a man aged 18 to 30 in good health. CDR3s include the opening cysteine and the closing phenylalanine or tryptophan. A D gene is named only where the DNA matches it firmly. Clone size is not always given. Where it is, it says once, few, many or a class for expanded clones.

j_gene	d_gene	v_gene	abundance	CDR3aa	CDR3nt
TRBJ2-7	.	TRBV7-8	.	CASSLSSGGYEQYF	TGTGCCAGCAGTCTTAGTTCTGGGGGGTACGAGCAGTACTTC
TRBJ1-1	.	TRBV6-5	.	CASSYSAFSGAFF	TGTGCCAGCAGTTACTCCGCTTTTTCTGGCGCTTTCTTT
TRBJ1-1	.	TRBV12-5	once	CASGATGNTEAFF	TGTGCTAGTGGCGCCACAGGGAACACTGAAGCTTTCTTT
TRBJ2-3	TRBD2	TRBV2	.	CASSESSGSPSFSTDTQYF	TGTGCCAGCAGTGAATCAAGCGGGAGCCCTTCATTTAGCACAGATACGCAGTATTTT
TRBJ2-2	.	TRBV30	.	CAWDRVGTGELFF	TGTGCCTGGGACAGAGTGGGCACCGGGGAGCTGTTTTTT
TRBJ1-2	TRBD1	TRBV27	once	CASSPQNPRTGEYGYTF	TGTGCCAGCAGTCCACAGAATCCCCGGACAGGGGAGTATGGCTACACCTTC
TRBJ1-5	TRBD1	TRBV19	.	CASSVGQGIMDNQPQHF	TGTGCCAGTAGTGTCGGACAGGGGATTATGGACAATCAGCCCCAGCATTTT
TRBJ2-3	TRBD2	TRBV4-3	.	CASSQETSTSGSSLSTDTQYF	TGCGCCAGCAGCCAAGAGACCTCCACTAGCGGGAGTTCGTTGAGCACAGATACGCAGTATTTT
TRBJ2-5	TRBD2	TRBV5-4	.	CASSHGGEALRETQYF	TGTGCCAGCAGCCACGGGGGGGAAGCCCTCCGAGAGACCCAGTACTTC
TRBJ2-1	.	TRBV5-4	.	CASGWGANEQFF	TGTGCCAGCGGCTGGGGGGCCAATGAGCAGTTCTTC
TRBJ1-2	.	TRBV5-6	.	CASSLGLRSYTF	TGTGCCAGCAGCTTGGGTCTGAGAAGCTACACCTTC
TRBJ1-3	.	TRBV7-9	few	CASSYPEAHTIYF	TGTGCCAGCAGCTACCCTGAGGCTCACACCATATATTTT
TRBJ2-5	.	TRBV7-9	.	CASSFSRDTQETQYF	TGTGCCAGCAGCTTCTCTCGGGACACCCAAGAGACCCAGTACTTC
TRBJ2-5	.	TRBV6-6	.	CASSYSRGAQETQYF	TGTGCCAGCAGTTACTCCAGGGGGGCCCAAGAGACCCAGTACTTC
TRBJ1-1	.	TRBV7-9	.	CASSWGTEAFF	TGTGCCAGCAGTTGGGGAACTGAAGCTTTCTTT
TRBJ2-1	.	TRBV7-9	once	CASSLLRGLDGNEQFF	TGTGCCAGCAGCCTCCTCCGGGGCCTAGATGGTAATGAGCAGTTCTTC
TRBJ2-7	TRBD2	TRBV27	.	CASSLVRGAYEQYF	TGTGCCAGCAGTTTAGTTCGGGGGGCCTACGAGCAGTACTTC
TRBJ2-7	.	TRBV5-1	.	CASSWGHTYEQYF	TGCGCCAGCAGCTGGGGACATACCTACGAGCAGTACTTC
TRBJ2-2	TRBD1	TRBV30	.	CAWRGQGIGELFF	TGTGCCTGGAGGGGACAGGGCATCGGGGAGCTGTTTTTT
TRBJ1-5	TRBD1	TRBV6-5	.	CASSSGQGRQPQHF	TGTGCCAGCAGCTCGGGACAGGGTCGTCAGCCCCAGCATTTT
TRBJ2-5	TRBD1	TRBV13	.	CASSSRQGPIQETQYF	TGTGCCAGCAGCTCCAGACAGGGCCCAATCCAAGAGACCCAGTACTTC
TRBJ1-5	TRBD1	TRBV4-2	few	CASSPTGGSNQPQHF	TGTGCCAGCAGCCCGACAGGGGGTAGCAATCAGCCCCAGCATTTT
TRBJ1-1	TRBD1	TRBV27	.	CASRYGTGANTEAFF	TGTGCCAGCCGATATGGGACAGGGGCGAACACTGAAGCTTTCTTT
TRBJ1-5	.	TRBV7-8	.	CASSLAGLDNQPQHF	TGTGCCAGCAGCTTAGCGGGGCTGGACAATCAGCCCCAGCATTTT
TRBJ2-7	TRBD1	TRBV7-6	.	CASSYRTGAYEQYF	TGTGCCAGCAGCTACCGGACAGGTGCCTACGAGCAGTACTTC
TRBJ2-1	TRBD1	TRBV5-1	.	CASSLGTGTGNEQFF	TGCGCCAGCAGCTTGGGGACAGGGACCGGCAATGAGCAGTTCTTC
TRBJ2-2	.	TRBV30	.	CACLDSSGELFF	TGTGCCTGCCTGGACAGTTCCGGGGAGCTGTTTTTT
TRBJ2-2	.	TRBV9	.	CASSVARRGGELFF	TGTGCCAGCAGCGTAGCGCGGAGGGGCGGGGAGCTGTTTTTT
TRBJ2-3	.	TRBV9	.	CASSVGSGPTDTQYF	TGTGCCAGCAGCGTAGGTTCAGGGCCCACAGATACGCAGTATTTT
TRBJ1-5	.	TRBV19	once	CASVSGWAINQPQHF	TGTGCCAGTGTGTCCGGGTGGGCGATCAATCAGCCCCAGCATTTT
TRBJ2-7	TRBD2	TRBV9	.	CASSVGGGGEQYF	TGTGCCAGCAGCGTAGGCGGGGGTGGCGAGCAGTACTTC
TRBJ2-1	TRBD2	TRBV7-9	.	CASSPSLAGVYNEQFF	TGTGCCAGCAGCCCCTCGCTAGCGGGAGTCTACAATGAGCAGTTCTTC
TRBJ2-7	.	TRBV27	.	CASSLSPEYYEQYF	TGTGCCAGCAGTCTATCCCCAGAATACTACGAGCAGTACTTC
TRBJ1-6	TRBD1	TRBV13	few	CASSLEAGGINSPLHF	TGTGCCAGCAGCTTAGAGGCAGGGGGGATTAATTCACCCCTCCACTTT
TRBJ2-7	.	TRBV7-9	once	CASTGGRVGPYEQYF	TGTGCCAGCACCGGGGGCAGGGTGGGACCCTACGAGCAGTACTTC
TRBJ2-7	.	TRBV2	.	CASRGGPYEQYF	TGTGCCAGCAGGGGCGGCCCCTACGAGCAGTACTTC
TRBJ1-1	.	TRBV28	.	CALRGTTEAFF	TGTGCCCTGCGAGGTACCACTGAAGCTTTCTTT
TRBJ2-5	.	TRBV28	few	CASSFQETQYF	TGTGCCAGCAGTTTCCAAGAGACCCAGTACTTC
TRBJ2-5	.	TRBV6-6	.	CASASETQYF	TGTGCCAGCGCTTCGGAGACCCAGTACTTC
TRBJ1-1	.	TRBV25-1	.	CASEQGWGTEAFF	TGTGCCAGCGAACAGGGATGGGGCACTGAAGCTTTCTTT
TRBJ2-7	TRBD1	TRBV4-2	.	CASSPEGQGTFRIPYEQYF	TGTGCCAGCAGCCCGGAGGGACAGGGCACCTTCCGCATCCCCTACGAGCAGTACTTC
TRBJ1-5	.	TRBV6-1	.	CASSEFDQPQHF	TGTGCCAGCAGTGAATTCGACCAGCCCCAGCATTTT
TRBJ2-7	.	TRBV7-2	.	CASSLEGRPYSYEQYF	TGTGCCAGCAGCTTAGAGGGCAGGCCGTACTCCTACGAGCAGTACTTC
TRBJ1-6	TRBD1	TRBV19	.	CASSMDREGPYNSPLHF	TGTGCCAGTAGTATGGACAGGGAGGGGCCTTATAATTCACCCCTCCACTTT
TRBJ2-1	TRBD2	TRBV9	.	CASSAPGLADHYNEQFF	TGTGCCAGCAGCGCCCCGGGACTAGCAGACCATTACAATGAGCAGTTCTTC
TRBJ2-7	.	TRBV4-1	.	CASSQALRTTYEQYF	TGCGCCAGCAGCCAAGCCCTCAGAACAACCTACGAGCAGTACTTC
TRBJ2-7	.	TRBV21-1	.	CASSKDRWNYEQYF	TGTGCCAGCAGCAAGGACAGGTGGAACTACGAGCAGTACTTC
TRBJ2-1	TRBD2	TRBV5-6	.	CASSLSSGGYNEQFF	TGTGCCAGCAGCTTGTCTAGCGGGGGGTACAATGAGCAGTTCTTC
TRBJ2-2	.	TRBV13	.	CASSLESSGELFF	TGTGCCAGCAGCTTAGAGTCAAGCGGGGAGCTGTTTTTT
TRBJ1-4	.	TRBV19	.	CASSKDLEEKLFF	TGTGCCAGTAGTAAAGATCTGGAGGAAAAACTGTTTTTT
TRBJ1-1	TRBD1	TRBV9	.	CARRRDRCEAFF	TGTGCCCGTCGTAGGGACAGGTGTGAAGCTTTCTTT
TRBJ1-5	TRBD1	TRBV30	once	CAWSARDREQPQHF	TGTGCCTGGAGCGCTAGGGACAGGGAGCAGCCCCAGCATTTT
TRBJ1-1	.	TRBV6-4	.	CASSEKLQARKIPEAFF	TGTGCCAGCAGTGAGAAATTGCAGGCAAGGAAAATCCCTGAAGCTTTCTTT
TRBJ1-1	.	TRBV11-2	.	CASSLDLAGRTEAFF	TGTGCCAGCAGCTTAGATCTGGCAGGGAGGACTGAAGCTTTCTTT
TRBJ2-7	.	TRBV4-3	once	CASSQSDNSYEQYF	TGCGCCAGCAGCCAGTCGGACAACTCCTACGAGCAGTACTTC
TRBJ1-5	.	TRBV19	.	CASSPGNSHYSNQPQHF	TGTGCCAGTAGTCCCGGTAACAGTCACTATAGCAATCAGCCCCAGCATTTT
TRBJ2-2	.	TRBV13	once	CASSLGADGELFF	TGTGCCAGCAGCTTGGGGGCAGACGGGGAGCTGTTTTTT
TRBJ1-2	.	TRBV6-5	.	CASSYSPTGNYGYTF	TGTGCCAGCAGTTACTCCCCCACAGGGAACTATGGCTACACCTTC
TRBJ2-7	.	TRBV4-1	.	CASSQSPGAAGVYEQYF	TGCGCCAGCAGCCAATCTCCGGGGGCCGCCGGTGTCTACGAGCAGTACTTC
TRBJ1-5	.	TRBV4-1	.	CASSPQANQPQHF	TGCGCCAGCAGCCCCCAAGCGAATCAGCCCCAGCATTTT